Listed below are T cell receptor beta chains from one sample, sequenced in a study of shared clonotypes between healthy human individuals. Method: immunoSEQ multiplex PCR; TCRdb's copy keeps in-frame clones and lacks some. The sample lists about 2.1 million clones, 80% to 95% occurring once. The sequencing sample was made of naive CD8+ T cells from PBMCs. Receptor source: a man between 18 and 35 years old in good health. Some clones in this sample may be carry-over from other donors' samples. CDR3s include the opening cysteine and the closing phenylalanine or tryptophan. D genes are given only for firm matches. Expanded clones get a size class; other rows say once, few or many, or leave the size out.

>TRBV7-9|NA|NA|TRBJ2-7
TGTGCCAGCAGCTCCTCGGAGGTGGGAGAGCAGTACTTC
CASSSSEVGEQYF
>TRBV27|NA|TRBD2|TRBJ2-7
TGTGCCAGCAGCTTACTAGCGGGAGTCTACGAGCAGTACTTC
CASSLLAGVYEQYF
>TRBV9|once|NA|TRBJ2-5
TGTGCCAGCAGCGTAGTGATTGGGGAGACCCAGTACTTC
CASSVVIGETQYF
>TRBV19|NA|NA|TRBJ2-3
TGTGCCAGTAGCGCAGGGGCCCGCACAGATACGCAGTATTTT
CASSAGARTDTQYF
>TRBV15|NA|NA|TRBJ1-5
TGTGCCACCAGCAGGGAAAGGGGGTTCGGGAATCAGCCCCAGCATTTT
CATSRERGFGNQPQHF
>TRBV5-6|NA|TRBD2|TRBJ2-1
TGTGCCAGCAGCGTCCTAGCGGAAATCTACAATGAGCAGTTCTTC
CASSVLAEIYNEQFF
>TRBV4-1|few|TRBD1|TRBJ1-5
TGCGCCAGCAGCCAAGGGACAGGGAGCAATCAGCCCCAGCATTTT
CASSQGTGSNQPQHF
>TRBV7-9|NA|NA|TRBJ2-1
TGTGCCAGCAATGACCGGGACACGCACAATGTCGAGCAGTTCTTC
CASNDRDTHNVEQFF
>TRBV4-1|NA|TRBD2|TRBJ2-1
TGCGCCAGCAGCCAAGATTTGGCTAGCGGGAGGTGGGGCAATGAGCAGTTCTTC
CASSQDLASGRWGNEQFF
>TRBV5-6|NA|NA|TRBJ2-1
TGTGCCAGCAGCTTGGAGGCAGGGAGATTCTACAATGAGCAGTTCTTC
CASSLEAGRFYNEQFF
>TRBV7-9|NA|TRBD1|TRBJ2-5
TGTGCCAGCAGCTTAGGGACAGGGGTGACAGAGACCCAGTACTTC
CASSLGTGVTETQYF
>TRBV9|NA|TRBD1|TRBJ1-4
TGTGCCAGCGGAAGGACAGGTCTACCAACTAATGAAAAACTGTTTTTT
CASGRTGLPTNEKLFF
>TRBV14|NA|TRBD1|TRBJ2-7
TGTGCCAGCAGCCACGCTGCGGGACAGGGTTCCCACGAGCAGTACTTC
CASSHAAGQGSHEQYF
>TRBV5-6|NA|NA|TRBJ1-1
TGTGCCAGCAGCTGGGCGGTGGGACCGAGGAACACTGAAGCTTTCTTT
CASSWAVGPRNTEAFF
>TRBV27|once|NA|TRBJ2-7
TGTGCCAGCAGGCTGGACGGGGCCTACGAGCAGTACTTC
CASRLDGAYEQYF
>TRBV6-6|NA|NA|TRBJ2-1
TGTGCCAGCAGGAGTGCGAATGAGCAGTTCTTC
CASRSANEQFF
>TRBV9|NA|NA|TRBJ2-2
TGTGCCAGCAGCGTTACCGTTGTGAACACCGGGGAGCTGTTTTTT
CASSVTVVNTGELFF
>TRBV4-1|NA|TRBD2|TRBJ2-7
TGCGCCAGCAGCCAACCCGGGGGCGGGGGGAGCTCCTACGAGCAGTACTTC
CASSQPGGGGSSYEQYF
>TRBV7-8|NA|NA|TRBJ2-7
TGTGCCAGCAGCGACGGGTTGGGGACCTACGAGCAGTACTTC
CASSDGLGTYEQYF
>TRBV27|NA|NA|TRBJ2-7
TGTGCCAGCAGTTCAGGAGCGGGGTACTTC
CASSSGAGYF
>TRBV2|NA|TRBD2|TRBJ2-3
TGTGCCAGCAGTGCGGCTAGCGGGAGCCCTAGCACAGATACGCAGTATTTT
CASSAASGSPSTDTQYF
>TRBV11-2|NA|TRBD1|TRBJ1-2
TGTGCCAGCAGCTTAGTGCCGGACAGGGTCTATGGCTACACCTTC
CASSLVPDRVYGYTF
>TRBV7-3|NA|NA|TRBJ2-2
TGTGCCAGCGGGCAGGCGAACACCGGGGAGCTGTTTTTT
CASGQANTGELFF
>TRBV18|NA|TRBD1|TRBJ2-5
TGTGCCAGCTCAGGGACAGGGGGTCAAGAGACCCAGTACTTC
CASSGTGGQETQYF
>TRBV2|NA|NA|TRBJ2-4
TGTGCCAGCTTTCTAAGCGCACTAGCCAAAAACATTCAGTACTTC
CASFLSALAKNIQYF
>TRBV28|NA|TRBD2|TRBJ2-7
TGTGCCAGCAGTTTGGGTCTGGGACTAGCCCCCGGCGAGCAGTACTTC
CASSLGLGLAPGEQYF
>TRBV6-1|NA|NA|TRBJ2-7
TGTGCCAGCAGTGAAGGGCAGGGGTTTAACTACGAGCAGTACTTC
CASSEGQGFNYEQYF
>TRBV9|NA|NA|TRBJ1-4
TGTGCCAGCAGCGTAGGGGGACGGCCTGAAAAACTGTTTTTT
CASSVGGRPEKLFF
>TRBV27|NA|NA|TRBJ1-2
TGTGCCAGCAGTTCCCTAGACAGAATCTATGGCTACACCTTC
CASSSLDRIYGYTF
>TRBV5-5|NA|TRBD1|TRBJ2-3
TGTGCCAGCAGCTGGGGACAGAGCACAGATACGCAGTATTTT
CASSWGQSTDTQYF
>TRBV27|NA|TRBD1|TRBJ1-2
TGTGCCAGCAGTCAAGGGACAGGGTATGGCTACACCTTC
CASSQGTGYGYTF
>TRBV13|NA|NA|TRBJ2-1
TGTGCCAGCAGCTTAGAAACAGGGCCTTACAATGAGCAGTTCTTC
CASSLETGPYNEQFF
>TRBV9|NA|TRBD1|TRBJ1-2
TGTGCCAGCAGCGCCTCAGACAGGGACTATGGCTACACCTTC
CASSASDRDYGYTF
>TRBV15|NA|TRBD2|TRBJ2-5
TGTGCCACCAGCAGTAGTCTAGCGGGGGGAGAGACCCAGTACTTC
CATSSSLAGGETQYF
>TRBV4-3|NA|NA|TRBJ1-1
TGCGCCAGCAGCCAAGATTCAGGGGCGAACACTGAAGCTTTCTTT
CASSQDSGANTEAFF
>TRBV28|NA|NA|TRBJ2-7
TGTGCCAGCTGGCGCGGTTCGCCCGGGGAGCAGTACTTC
CASWRGSPGEQYF
>TRBV9|once|NA|TRBJ2-1
TGTGCCAGCAGCGTAGTTGGAGACCCAAGGGAGCAGTTCTTC
CASSVVGDPREQFF
>TRBV9|NA|TRBD1|TRBJ2-4
TGTGCCAGCAGCAATTCACAGGGGCCTCAGTACTTC
CASSNSQGPQYF